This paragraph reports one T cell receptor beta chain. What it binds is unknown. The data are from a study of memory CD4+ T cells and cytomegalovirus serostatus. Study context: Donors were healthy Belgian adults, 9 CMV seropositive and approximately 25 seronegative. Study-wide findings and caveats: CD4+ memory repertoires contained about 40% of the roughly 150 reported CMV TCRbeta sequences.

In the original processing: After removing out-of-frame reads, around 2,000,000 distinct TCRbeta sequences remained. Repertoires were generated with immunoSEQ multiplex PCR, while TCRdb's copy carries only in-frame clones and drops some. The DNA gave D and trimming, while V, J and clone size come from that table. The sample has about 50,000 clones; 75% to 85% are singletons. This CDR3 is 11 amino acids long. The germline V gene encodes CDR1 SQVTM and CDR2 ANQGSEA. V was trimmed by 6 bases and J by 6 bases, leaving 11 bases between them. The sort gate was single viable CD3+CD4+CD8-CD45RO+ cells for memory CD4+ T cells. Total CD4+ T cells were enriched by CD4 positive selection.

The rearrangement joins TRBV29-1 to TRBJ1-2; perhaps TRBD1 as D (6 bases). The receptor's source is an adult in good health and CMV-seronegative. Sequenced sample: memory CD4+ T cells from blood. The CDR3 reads CSVGKGDGYTF. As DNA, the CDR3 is TGCAGCGTCGGAAAGGGGGATGGCTACACCTTC. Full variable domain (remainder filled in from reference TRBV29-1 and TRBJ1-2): SAVISQKPSRDICQRGTSLTIQCQVDSQVTMMFWYRQQPGQSLTLIATANQGSEATYESGFVIDKFPISRPNLTFSTLTVSNMSPEDSSIYLCSVGKGDGYTFGSGTRLTVV.